These 24 T cell receptor beta chains originate from one sample sequenced in a study of blood T cell repertoires in COVID-19. The protocol was immunoSEQ multiplex PCR, while the TCRdb copy is restricted to in-frame clones and leaves out a portion. The sample lists approximately 98,000 clones; just over 70% were seen once. Sequenced input: peripheral blood. Receptor source: a middle-aged woman with acute or convalescent COVID-19.

The rearrangement joins TRBV18 to TRBJ1-3, with no clear D. CDR1 KGHSH and CDR2 LQKENI come from the germline V gene. Trimming cost V 2 bases and J 0 bases, with 11 bases left between them. This CDR3 spans 16 amino acids. Here the CDR3 DNA reads TGTGCCAGCTCACCAGCACAGCCGTTCTCTGGAAACACCATATATTTT. Encoded protein: CASSPAQPFSGNTIYF.

CDR3 sequence: CASSLGVAYEQYF. The DNA of the CDR3 is TGTGCCAGCAGTCTCGGGGTAGCTTACGAGCAGTACTTC. The chain employs TRBV12-3 or TRBV12-4 and TRBJ2-7; a possible D gene is TRBD2 (5 bases). V was pared by 5 bases and J by 4 bases, with 12 bases between. This CDR3 is built from 13 residues.

This sequence joins TRBV6-6 and TRBJ1-4; tentative D call: TRBD1 (6 bases). With 4 bases removed from V and 6 bases from J, the gap between germline ends came to 15 bases. There are 15 residues in the CDR3. Germline V gene sequence: CDR1 MNHNY, CDR2 SVGAGI (reference sequence). The CDR3 region is CASSSQTGEYEKLFF. The CDR3, as DNA: TGTGCCAGCAGTTCGCAGACAGGCGAGTATGAAAAACTGTTTTTT.

This clone was observed a few times. The J gene is TRBJ2-1, the V gene TRBV2, with 8 bases matching TRBD2. Germline CDR1 is SNHLY and CDR2 is FYNNEI. The CDR3 is 16 residues long. V was clipped by 5 bases and J by 8 bases; unmatched bases: 14. The CDR3 nucleotides read TGTGCCAGCAGTAACTTAGGTGGGACTAGTCACCATGAGCAGTTCTTC. Amino acid sequence: CASSNLGGTSHHEQFF.

V usage is TRBV2 and J usage is TRBJ1-1, with D perhaps TRBD1 (5 bases). The CDR3 spans 13 residues. Germline V gene data show CDR1 as SNHLY and CDR2 as FYNNEI. Trimming took 6 bases from V and 3 from J, leaving 11 bases between them. The CDR3 spells CASRLGGYTEAFF. CDR3 bases: TGTGCCAGCAGGTTGGGGGGGTACACTGAAGCTTTCTTT.

This chain links TRBV5-5 with TRBJ1-4, with 7 bases fitting TRBD1. This CDR3 spans 14 amino acids. The V segment lost 3 bases and the J segment 4 bases; nucleotides outside the gene matches: 3. CDR1 and CDR2 from the germline V gene are SGHKS and YYEKEE (reference sequence). CDR3 bases: TGTGCCAGCAGCTGGGGACAGAGTAATGAAAAACTGTTTTTT. Translating it yields CASSWGQSNEKLFF.

The rearrangement links TRBV6-6 to TRBJ2-1; D remains ambiguous. Germline CDR1 is MNHNY and CDR2 is SVGAGI (reference sequence). V shed 6 bases and J shed 5 bases, with 14 bases lying between them. The CDR3 loop spans 14 amino acids. The CDR3 sequence: CASSLTESNNEQFF. Here the CDR3 DNA reads TGTGCCAGCAGCTTGACGGAGAGCAACAATGAGCAGTTCTTC.

This clone was seen once. The chain combines TRBV6-5 with TRBJ2-1; maybe TRBD1 (5 bases). This CDR3 contains 12 residues. V was clipped by 2 bases and J by 10 bases, with 9 bases between them. Germline CDR1 is MNHEY and CDR2 is SVGAGI. CDR3 residues: CASSYAGFEQFF. CDR3 coding DNA: TGTGCCAGCAGTTACGCAGGGTTCGAGCAGTTCTTC.

The rearrangement joins TRBV28 to TRBJ2-1; 7 bases map to TRBD2. The CDR3 covers 16 residues. The J segment lost 9 bases and the V segment lost 2 bases, leaving 13 bases of the junction unmatched. In germline, CDR1 is MDHEN, CDR2 SYDVKM. The CDR3 reads CASSLRGGETILEQFF. The CDR3 DNA reads TGTGCCAGCAGTTTAAGGGGAGGGGAAACAATTCTTGAGCAGTTCTTC. The variable domain in full, with the rest retrieved from reference TRBV28 and TRBJ2-1, is DVKVTQSSRYLVKRTGEKVFLECVQDMDHENMFWYRQDPGLGLRLIYFSYDVKMKEKGDIPEGYSVSREKKERFSLILESASTNQTSMYLCASSLRGGETILEQFFGPGTRLTVL.

This chain connects TRBV5-1 to TRBJ1-6, with D perhaps matching TRBD1 (5 bases). Per germline, CDR1 SGHRS and CDR2 YFSETQ. The CDR3 loop spans 16 amino acids. V was trimmed by 1 base and J by 8 bases, leaving 16 bases between them. The CDR3 DNA reads as TGCGCCAGCAGCTTGAATCGACAGATTTCCGATTCACCCCTCCACTTT. This translates into CASSLNRQISDSPLHF. The variable domain in full, with the rest retrieved from reference TRBV5-1 and TRBJ1-6, is KAGVTQTPRYLIKTRGQQVTLSCSPISGHRSVSWYQQTPGQGLQFLFEYFSETQRNKGNFPGRFSGRQFSNSRSEMNVSTLELGDSALYLCASSLNRQISDSPLHFGNGTRLTVT.

This clone was observed once. The V gene is TRBV9, the J gene TRBJ2-5; 8 bases map to TRBD1. V gave up 3 bases and J gave up 5 bases; unmatched junction bases: 6. The CDR3 loop spans 14 amino acids. Germline-derived CDR1 and CDR2 are SGDLS and YYNGEE. The CDR3 sequence: CASSAGQGLETQYF. The CDR3 nucleotides are TGTGCCAGCAGCGCCGGACAGGGTTTGGAGACCCAGTACTTC.

The rearrangement links TRBV27 to TRBJ2-5; D may be TRBD2 (6 bases). This CDR3 contains 17 residues. CDR1 is MNHEY, CDR2 SMNVEV, per germline (reference sequence). Trimming shortened V by 2 bases and J by 3 bases, and 19 bases separated the two germline ends. The CDR3 bases are TGTGCCAGCAGTTTACGGGGGAGCCCTACGTATAAAGAGACCCAGTACTTC. Its protein product is CASSLRGSPTYKETQYF.

The chain carries TRBV29-1 and TRBJ2-3, with 9 nucleotides matching TRBD2. CDR1 SQVTM and CDR2 ANQGSEA come from the germline V gene. V was pared by 3 bases and J by 5 bases, with 3 bases of the junction left unmatched. The CDR3 covers 13 residues. CDR3 sequence (DNA): TGCAGCGTTGATAGCGGGGGCGTAGATACGCAGTATTTT. This codes for CSVDSGGVDTQYF.

Only a few counts were recorded for this clone. This sequence joins TRBV19 and TRBJ1-1; D remains ambiguous. V was cut by 4 bases and J by 8 bases, with 17 bases left in between. Looked up from germline, CDR1 is LNHDA and CDR2 is SQIVND (reference sequence). The CDR3 is 14 amino acids. CDR3: CASSNEREGREAFF. CDR3 DNA: TGTGCCAGTAGTAATGAGAGGGAAGGGAGAGAAGCTTTCTTT.

V usage is TRBV7-3 and J usage is TRBJ2-5; 8 bases align to TRBD2. V was pared by 4 bases and J by 4 bases, with 8 bases of the junction left unmatched. Germline V gives CDR1 SGHTA, CDR2 FQGTGA. There are 15 residues in the CDR3. The CDR3 loop reads CASSSFGLAGETQYF. The DNA for the CDR3 is TGTGCCAGCAGCTCCTTCGGGCTAGCGGGAGAGACCCAGTACTTC.

This clone was observed a handful of times. V gene TRBV6-5 combines with J gene TRBJ1-2; D is ambiguous. The CDR3 is 13 amino acids. Trimming took 6 bases from V and 6 from J, leaving 14 bases between them. Germline V gene sequence: CDR1 MNHEY, CDR2 SVGAGI. This chain's CDR3 is CASRMDDWNGYTF. CDR3 bases: TGTGCCAGCAGAATGGATGACTGGAATGGCTACACCTTC.

J is TRBJ2-3 and V is TRBV7-2; 7 positions match TRBD2. The CDR3 runs 15 residues. The germline CDR1 and CDR2 sequences are SGHTA and FQGNSA. Unmatched junction bases numbered 3, after V lost 1 base and J lost 2 bases. CDR3 nucleotide sequence: TGTGCCAGCAGCTTAGGAGCGGGGCCCACAGATACGCAGTATTTT. This codes for CASSLGAGPTDTQYF.

V gene TRBV6-1 combines with J gene TRBJ2-7, with 7 bases fitting TRBD1. The germline gives CDR1 MNHNS, CDR2 SASEGT. This CDR3 contains 15 residues. Losses at the gene ends were 1 base for V and 3 bases for J; bases not matched to a gene: 6. CDR3 amino acids: CASSEEPQGFYEQYF. CDR3 coding DNA: TGTGCCAGCAGTGAAGAGCCACAGGGGTTCTACGAGCAGTACTTC.

The chain carries TRBV4-1 and TRBJ2-3, with 10 bases lining up with TRBD2. The CDR3 has 17 amino acids. Per the germline V gene, CDR1 is MGHRA and CDR2 is YSYEKL. V lost 4 bases, J lost 0 bases, and 7 bases stayed unmatched. This chain's CDR3 is CASSPLGTSVSTDTQYF. CDR3 bases: TGCGCCAGCAGCCCTCTGGGGACTAGCGTTAGCACAGATACGCAGTATTTT.

This clone was picked up a small number of times. The gene calls are TRBV28 and TRBJ1-1; D remains ambiguous. The CDR3 is 13 residues long. V shed 1 base and J shed 10 bases, with 13 bases lying between them. Germline V gives CDR1 MDHEN, CDR2 SYDVKM. The CDR3 sequence is CASSLLNGERAFF. CDR3 DNA sequence: TGTGCCAGCAGTTTATTAAACGGGGAGAGAGCTTTCTTT.

Of note for this clone: Other DNA variants within this sample encode the same CDR3. The chain joins TRBV6-1 to TRBJ1-2; 7 nucleotides agree with TRBD1. J gave up 6 bases and V 1 base, and 5 bases lay outside the gene matches. Germline V lookup: CDR1 MNHNS, CDR2 SASEGT. This CDR3 is 14 amino acids long. The CDR3 loop is CASSEEAGGNGYTF. The CDR3 region has the DNA TGTGCCAGCAGTGAAGAAGCAGGGGGTAATGGCTACACCTTC.

This clone showed up just a few times. The genes are TRBV6-4 and TRBJ2-3; D might be TRBD1 (7 bases). The CDR3 is made up of 15 amino acids. Germline V gives CDR1 MRHNA, CDR2 SNTAGT. Deletions cut 4 bases from V and 3 bases from J, with 14 bases between. The DNA of the CDR3 is TGTGCCAGCAGTGTCCTCCCAGGGGGGACAGATACGCAGTATTTT. This gives the protein CASSVLPGGTDTQYF.

The V and J genes are TRBV13 and TRBJ2-2; 8 bases are a match to TRBD1. The germline V gene has CDR1 PRHDT and CDR2 FYEKMQ (reference sequence). V lost 5 bases and J lost 5; bases outside the gene matches: 4. This CDR3 region has 14 residues. DNA of the CDR3: TGTGCCAGCAGCCGGACAGGGAGTACCGGGGAGCTGTTTTTT. Protein: CASSRTGSTGELFF.

V gene TRBV2 combines with J gene TRBJ1-3, with TRBD1 as a possible D gene (6 bases). The CDR3 totals 15 residues. Trimming left V 1 base short and J 3 bases short, with 10 bases between. The V gene's germline CDR1 is SNHLY and CDR2 FYNNEI. The CDR3 reads CASSEGQGHGNTIYF. Written as DNA, the CDR3 is TGTGCCAGCAGTGAAGGGCAGGGACATGGAAACACCATATATTTT.